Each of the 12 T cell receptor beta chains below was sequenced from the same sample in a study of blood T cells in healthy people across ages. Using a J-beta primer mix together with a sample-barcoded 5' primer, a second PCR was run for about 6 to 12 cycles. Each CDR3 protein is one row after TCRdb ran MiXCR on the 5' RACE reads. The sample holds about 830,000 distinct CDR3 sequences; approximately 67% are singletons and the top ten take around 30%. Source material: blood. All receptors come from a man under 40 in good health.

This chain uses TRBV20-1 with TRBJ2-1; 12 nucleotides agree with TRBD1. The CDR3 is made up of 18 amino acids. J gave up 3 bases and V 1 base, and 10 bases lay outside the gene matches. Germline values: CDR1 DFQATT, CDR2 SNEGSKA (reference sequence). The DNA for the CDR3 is TGCAGTGCTAGAGGGGGACAGGGGGCGGAGGGCGGCTACAATGAGCAGTTCTTC. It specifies CSARGGQGAEGGYNEQFF.

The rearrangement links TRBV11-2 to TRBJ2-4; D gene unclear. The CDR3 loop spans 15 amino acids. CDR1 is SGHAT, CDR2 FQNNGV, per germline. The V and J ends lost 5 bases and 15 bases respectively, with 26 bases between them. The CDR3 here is CASSLSYSPSYERYF. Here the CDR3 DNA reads TGTGCCAGCAGCCTTAGCTACAGTCCCTCCTACGAGCGGTACTTC.

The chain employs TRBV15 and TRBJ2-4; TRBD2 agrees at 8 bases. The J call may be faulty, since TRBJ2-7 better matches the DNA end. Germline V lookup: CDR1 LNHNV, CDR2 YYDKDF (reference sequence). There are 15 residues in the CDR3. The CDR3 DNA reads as TGTGCCACCAGCAGAGGAGCGGGGGTCCTTTACGAGCAGTACTTC. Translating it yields CATSRGAGVLYEQYF.

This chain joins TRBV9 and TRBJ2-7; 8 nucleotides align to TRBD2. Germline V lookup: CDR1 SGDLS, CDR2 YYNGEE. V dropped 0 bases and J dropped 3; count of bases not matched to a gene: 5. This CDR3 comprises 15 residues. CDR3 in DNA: TGTGCCAGCAGCGTAGGAGCGGGGGTTTTCTACGAGCAGTACTTC. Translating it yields CASSVGAGVFYEQYF.

The CDR3 nucleotides are TGTGCCAGCAGCTTAGCCGCAGGGAGTCAGCCCCAGCATTTT. Amino acids: CASSLAAGSQPQHF. The chain has TRBV7-2 and TRBJ1-5; D is possibly TRBD1 (5 bases). Germline-derived CDR1 and CDR2 are SGHTA and FQGNSA. V gave up 0 bases and J gave up 6 bases, with 9 bases separating them. The CDR3 runs to 14 residues.

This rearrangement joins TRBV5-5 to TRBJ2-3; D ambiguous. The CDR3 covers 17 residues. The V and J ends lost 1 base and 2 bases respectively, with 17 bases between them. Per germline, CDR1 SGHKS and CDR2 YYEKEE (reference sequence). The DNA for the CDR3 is TGTGCCAGCAGCTTGTTTGAAGCCCCGACGCCCACAGATACGCAGTATTTT. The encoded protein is CASSLFEAPTPTDTQYF.

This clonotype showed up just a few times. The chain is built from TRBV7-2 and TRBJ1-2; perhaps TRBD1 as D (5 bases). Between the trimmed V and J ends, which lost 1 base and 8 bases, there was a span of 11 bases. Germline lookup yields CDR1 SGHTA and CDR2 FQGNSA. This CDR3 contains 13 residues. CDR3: CASSLDSGLGYTF. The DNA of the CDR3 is TGTGCCAGCAGCTTAGATTCAGGGCTCGGCTACACCTTC.

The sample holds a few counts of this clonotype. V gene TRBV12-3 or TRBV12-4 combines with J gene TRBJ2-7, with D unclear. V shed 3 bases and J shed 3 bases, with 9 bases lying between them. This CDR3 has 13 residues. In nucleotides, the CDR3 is TGTGCCAGCAGTTTCTCCAGGTTCTACGAGCAGTACTTC. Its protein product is CASSFSRFYEQYF.

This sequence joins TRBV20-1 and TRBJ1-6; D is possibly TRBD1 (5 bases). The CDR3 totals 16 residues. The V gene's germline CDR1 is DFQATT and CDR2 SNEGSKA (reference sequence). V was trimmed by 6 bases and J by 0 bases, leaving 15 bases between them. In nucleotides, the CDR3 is TGCAGTGCAAGGGACTTCTTGAGCTCCTATAATTCACCCCTCCACTTT. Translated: CSARDFLSSYNSPLHF.

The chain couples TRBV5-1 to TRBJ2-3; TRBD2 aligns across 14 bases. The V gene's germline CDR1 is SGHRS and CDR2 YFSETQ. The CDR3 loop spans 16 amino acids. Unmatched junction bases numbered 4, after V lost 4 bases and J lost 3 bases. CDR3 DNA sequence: TGCGCCAGCAGCGAGAGACTAGCGGGGGGGACAGATACGCAGTATTTT. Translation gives CASSERLAGGTDTQYF. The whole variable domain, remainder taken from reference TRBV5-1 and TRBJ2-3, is KAGVTQTPRYLIKTRGQQVTLSCSPISGHRSVSWYQQTPGQGLQFLFEYFSETQRNKGNFPGRFSGRQFSNSRSEMNVSTLELGDSALYLCASSERLAGGTDTQYFGPGTRLTVL.

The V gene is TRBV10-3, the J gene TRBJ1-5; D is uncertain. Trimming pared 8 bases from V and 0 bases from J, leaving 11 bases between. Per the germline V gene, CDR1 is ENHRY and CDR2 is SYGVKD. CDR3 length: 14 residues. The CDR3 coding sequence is TGTGCCATCCGCGGGCGGCCTAGCAATCAGCCCCAGCATTTT. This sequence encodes CAIRGRPSNQPQHF.

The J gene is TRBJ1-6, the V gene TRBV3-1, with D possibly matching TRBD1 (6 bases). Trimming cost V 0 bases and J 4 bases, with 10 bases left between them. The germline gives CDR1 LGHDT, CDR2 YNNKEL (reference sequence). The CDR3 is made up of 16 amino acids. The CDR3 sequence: CASSQDPDRYNSPLHF. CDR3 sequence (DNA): TGTGCCAGCAGCCAAGATCCCGACAGGTATAATTCACCCCTCCACTTT.